What follows are 7 T cell receptor beta chains derived from one specimen sequenced in a study of a mutant IDH1 vaccine in newly diagnosed glioma. Assay used: immunoSEQ multiplex PCR; TCRdb lists only in-frame clones, some missing. The data contain about 34,000 clones, 80% of them singletons. As for time point: baseline, week 1 (first vaccination visit). The sample's treatment: pre-vaccination baseline after standard-of-care therapy. Specimen: peripheral blood mononuclear cells (PBMCs), collected from a glioma patient treated with radiotherapy, temozolomide or both. The source is a man in his forties or fifties with glioma. Some clones in this sample may be carry-over from other donors' samples.

This rearrangement joins TRBV7-9 to TRBJ1-1; 9 bases align to TRBD1. Losses at the gene ends were 3 bases for V and 4 bases for J; bases not matched to a gene: 6. CDR3 length equals 15 residues. Germline CDR1 reads SEHNR; CDR2 reads FQNEAQ (reference sequence). CDR3 residues: CASSFKTGGLTEAFF. CDR3 nucleotides: TGTGCCAGCAGCTTTAAGACAGGGGGGCTCACTGAAGCTTTCTTT.

Here the CDR3 reads CASSFFRAGRNTEAFF. DNA for the CDR3: TGTGCCAGCAGTTTTTTTAGGGCCGGAAGGAACACTGAAGCTTTCTTT. The J gene is TRBJ1-1, the V gene TRBV28; no firm D call. CDR1 is MDHEN and CDR2 is SYDVKM in the germline V gene. The germline V and J ends were trimmed by 3 bases and 1 base, with 15 bases remaining between them. The CDR3 length is 16 residues.

V gene TRBV9 combines with J gene TRBJ2-5; the match to TRBD2 covers 12 bases. V was clipped by 4 bases and J by 2 bases; unmatched bases: 6. Germline CDR1 SGDLS, CDR2 YYNGEE. The CDR3 has 16 amino acids. The CDR3 loop reads CASSPRLAGGQETQYF. CDR3 coding DNA: TGTGCCAGCAGCCCCAGGCTAGCGGGGGGGCAAGAGACCCAGTACTTC.

This chain links TRBV5-6 with TRBJ2-1; no clear D. This CDR3 has 15 amino acids. Trimming left V 2 bases short and J 4 bases short, with 13 bases between. In germline, CDR1 is SGHDT, CDR2 YYEEEE. Written as DNA, the CDR3 is TGTGCCAGCAGCTTTAGGGCAGAGCCTTACAATGAGCAGTTCTTC. Translated: CASSFRAEPYNEQFF.

The chain recombines TRBV10-3 with TRBJ2-1; 7 nucleotides align to TRBD2. The CDR3 contains 15 residues. Unmatched junction bases numbered 3, after V lost 0 bases and J lost 4 bases. CDR1 is ENHRY, CDR2 SYGVKD, per germline. CDR3 coding DNA: TGTGCCATCAGTGAGTCGAGGGAGGGTTACAATGAGCAGTTCTTC. Amino acids: CAISESREGYNEQFF.

This sequence joins TRBV4-1 and TRBJ2-7, with 10 bases identical to TRBD1. Germline CDR1 is MGHRA and CDR2 is YSYEKL. The CDR3 sequence is 15 residues long. The junction had 3 bases not matched to a gene; V was cut back by 2 bases and J by 2 bases. The CDR3 bases are TGCGCCAGCAGCCAAAGACAGGGGGCCCCCTACGAGCAGTACTTC. Translation gives CASSQRQGAPYEQYF.

This clone has a handful of counts. The V gene is TRBV9, the J gene TRBJ1-1; no reliable D call. The V gene's germline CDR1 is SGDLS and CDR2 YYNGEE. V was pared by 4 bases and J by 3 bases, with 19 bases between. The CDR3 has 16 amino acids. In nucleotides, the CDR3 is TGTGCCAGCAGCCCCCGGACTGCCTCACGGGACACTGAAGCTTTCTTT. Its translation: CASSPRTASRDTEAFF.